The T cell receptor (beta chain) under discussion was sequenced for a study of vaccination and CD4 T cells after COVID-19. Noted treatment: 10-day PBMC culture with coronavirus spike peptide pools or control peptides (ViraFEST assay). TCRs were sequenced by ViraFEST after antigen-specific T cells had been expanded with peptide pools. The Oncomine TCR Beta short-read assay was applied to DNA of cultured CD4+ T cells. TCRdb reanalysed the PCR reads using MiXCR and keeps one entry per CDR3 protein. The repertoire holds 17,000 or so distinct CDR3 sequences, with 48% as singletons. Notes on this clonotype: The target antigen is unknown.

CDR3 size: 14 residues. With 7 bases clipped from V and 5 bases from J, the junction kept 10 bases outside the gene matches. Germline CDR1 reads LNHDA; CDR2 reads SQIVND (reference sequence). The sequences come from CD4+ T cells from blood, cultured in vitro, collected before SARS-CoV-2 vaccination. The rearrangement uses TRBV19 and TRBJ1-2; 7 bases align to TRBD1. The sequence derives from a human donor who had recovered from COVID-19. This CDR3 reads CASTPGGAEYGYTF. CDR3 bases: TGTGCCAGTACCCCAGGGGGGGCGGAATATGGCTACACCTTC.